This T cell receptor (beta chain) was identified during a study of Tregs in tolerant kidney transplant recipients. The germline V gene has CDR1 SGHTA and CDR2 FQGNSA. V lost 5 bases and J lost 1; bases outside the gene matches: 7. This CDR3 contains 15 residues. CD4+CD25+CD127- Tregs, CD4+CD25- non-Tregs, CD4 and CD8 cells were sorted. Findings of the study overall: Nucleotide sequences could not be compared across some patients' samples due to primer changes. The most relevant donor-specific Treg TCRbeta repertoire apparently came from expansion with activated donor B cells. Biological reproducibility was not directly addressed, but technical replication error appeared minimal.

Worth noting for this clone: Its antigen is not known. The observed sequence ends 3 residues before the CDR3 terminus, with the missing tail filled in from the germline J gene.

Produced via immunoSEQ multiplex PCR; TCRdb's table is partial and in-frame only. The listing records about 52,000 clones. The sequence derives from a human donor who received a combined kidney and bone marrow transplant. V is TRBV7-2 and J is TRBJ2-7, with 8 bases identical to TRBD2. The sequenced sample was CD4+ T cells from blood, obtained before the transplant. CDR3 DNA (partial): TGTGCCAGCAGCCTCGGGGGGGTCAGGTCCTACGAG. As protein: CASSLGGVRSYE. The complete CDR3 protein is CASSLGGVRSYEQYF.